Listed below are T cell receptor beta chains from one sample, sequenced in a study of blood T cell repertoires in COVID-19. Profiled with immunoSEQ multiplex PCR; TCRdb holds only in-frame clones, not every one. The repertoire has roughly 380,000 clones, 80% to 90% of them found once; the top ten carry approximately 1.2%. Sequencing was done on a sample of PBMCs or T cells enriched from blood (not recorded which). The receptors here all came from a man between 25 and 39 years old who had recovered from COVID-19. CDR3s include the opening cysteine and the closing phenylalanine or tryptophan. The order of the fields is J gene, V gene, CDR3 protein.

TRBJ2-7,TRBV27,CASSFHGSYEQYF
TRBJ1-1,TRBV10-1,CASSVTTNTEAFF
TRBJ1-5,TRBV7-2,CASSLGGGMGNQPQHF
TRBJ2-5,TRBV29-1,CSVGRLWETQYF
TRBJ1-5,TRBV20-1,CSASNHLGQGIVRGINQPQHF
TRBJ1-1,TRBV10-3,CAISEAGENTEAFF
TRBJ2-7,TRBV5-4,CASSSVAGGSGYEQYF
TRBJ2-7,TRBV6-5,CASSVNRGEQYF
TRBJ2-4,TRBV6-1,CASSGVFWGLAKNIQYF
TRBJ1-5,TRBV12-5,CASGLTGDYSNQPQHF
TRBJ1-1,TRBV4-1,CASSLSWDREAFF
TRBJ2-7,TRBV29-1,CSVRDRGYEQYF
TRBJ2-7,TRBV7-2,CASSLDRDRVNEQYF
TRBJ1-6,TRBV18,CASSPPRTERNSPLHF
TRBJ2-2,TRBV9,CASSVGLASGELFF
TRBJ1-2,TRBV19,CASRTGDGYTF
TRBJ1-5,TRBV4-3,CASGILTGGASQPQHF
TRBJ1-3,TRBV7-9,CASSLETSTGNTIYF
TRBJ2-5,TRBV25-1,CATKGTEQETQYF
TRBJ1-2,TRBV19,CASSIATGSYGYTF
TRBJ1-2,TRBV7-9,CASSPRDRGNYGYTF
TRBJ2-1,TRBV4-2,CASSQDLESSYNEQFF
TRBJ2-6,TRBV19,CASSPGSGANVLTF
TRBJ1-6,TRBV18,CASSAAPDNGSPLHF
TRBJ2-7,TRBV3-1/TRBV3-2,CASSQDHQRGYEQYF
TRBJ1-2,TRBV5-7,CASSLGQPKITTNYGYTF
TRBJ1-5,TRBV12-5,CASGHNTPSSQHF
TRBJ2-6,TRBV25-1,CASSPIRGQGSGANVLTF
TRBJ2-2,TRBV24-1,CATSPGNTGELFF
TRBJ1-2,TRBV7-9,CASSAQGSYGYTF
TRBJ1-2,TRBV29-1,CSVGDREDGYTF
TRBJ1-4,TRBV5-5,CASSFRVPSEKLFF
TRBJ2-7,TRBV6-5,CASTHSGTQPYEQYF
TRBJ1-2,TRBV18,CASSPSGPPTGGGYTF
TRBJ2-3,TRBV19,CASSLGGQSTDTQYF
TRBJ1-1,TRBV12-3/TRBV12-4,CASSLTGRTEAFF
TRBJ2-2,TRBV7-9,CASSAPLAGANTGELFF
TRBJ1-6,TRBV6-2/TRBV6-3,CASSYSSGRSPLHF
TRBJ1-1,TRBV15,CATSRGVQGLDTEAFF
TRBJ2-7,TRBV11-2,CASSLGQGPYEQYF
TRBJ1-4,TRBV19,CASSLGLTATNEKLFF
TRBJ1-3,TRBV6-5,CASLTGSGNTIYF
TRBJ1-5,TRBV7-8,CASSSTGGHVRNQPQHF
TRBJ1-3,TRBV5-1,CASSVGTNGDTIYF
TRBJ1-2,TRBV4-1,CASSQEEVSNYGYTF
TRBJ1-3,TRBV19,CASSRQISGNTIYF
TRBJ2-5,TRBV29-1,CSVDRQGIETQYF
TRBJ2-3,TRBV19,CASSIPGADTQYF
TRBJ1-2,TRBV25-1,CASSHRDRVGYTF
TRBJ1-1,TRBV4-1,CASSQVRTDGVREAFF
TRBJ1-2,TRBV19,CASSIAGPTNYGYTF
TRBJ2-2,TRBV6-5,CALRRAGGNTGELFF